The 26 T cell receptor beta chains presented below share a single source sample, sequenced in a study of radiation and T cells in renal cell carcinoma. Time point: blood 4 weeks post-SBRT, at nephrectomy. Treatment in this sample: 15 Gy SBRT to primary tumor, nephrectomy 4 weeks later. TCRdb's table, derived via immunoSEQ multiplex PCR, lists solely in-frame clones and lacks some. Of about 78,000 clones in the sample, roughly nine tenths were seen once. The source material was blood, sampled from a patient whose treatment included radiotherapy and nephrectomy. Receptors originate from a woman aged 70 to 79 with renal cell carcinoma.

The chain couples TRBV9 to TRBJ1-1; 7 nucleotides align to TRBD1. Germline CDR1 reads SGDLS; CDR2 reads YYNGEE. This CDR3 has 14 residues. After removal of 3 bases from V and 2 bases from J, the junction contained 4 bases not matched to a gene. In DNA, the CDR3 is TGTGCCAGCAGCGCCCGGGACAGTAACACTGAAGCTTTCTTT. This encodes CASSARDSNTEAFF.

This chain links TRBV2 with TRBJ1-1; D remains unclear. The CDR3 extends over 13 amino acids. The germline CDR1 and CDR2 sequences are SNHLY and FYNNEI. Trimming shortened V by 7 bases and J by 1 base, and 10 bases separated the two germline ends. CDR3 amino acids: CASTGPRNTEAFF. CDR3 coding DNA: TGTGCCAGCACCGGACCGAGGAACACTGAAGCTTTCTTT.

The V and J genes are TRBV4-1 and TRBJ1-5; 8 positions agree with TRBD1. V lost 2 bases, J lost 8 bases, and 8 bases stayed unmatched. There are 15 residues in the CDR3. Germline values: CDR1 MGHRA, CDR2 YSYEKL. The CDR3 DNA is TGCGCCAGCAGCCAAATTTCACAGGGGGATGAGCCCCAGCATTTT. As protein: CASSQISQGDEPQHF.

The J gene is TRBJ1-4, the V gene TRBV18; 10 bases are shared with TRBD1. Trimming took 4 bases from V and 7 from J; bases not matched to a gene: 3. Germline values: CDR1 KGHSH, CDR2 LQKENI. The length of the CDR3 is 14 residues. The CDR3 DNA reads TGTGCCAGCTCACACGGGACAGGGGCTGAAAAACTGTTTTTT. Its translation: CASSHGTGAEKLFF.

The chain combines TRBV2 with TRBJ2-2, with a possible D match to TRBD1 (6 bases). Per germline, CDR1 SNHLY and CDR2 FYNNEI. The CDR3 has 14 residues. Trimming took off 3 bases at V and 5 bases at J, with 10 bases between the two ends. In DNA, the CDR3 is TGTGCCAGCAGTGACAGGGGTCGTACCGGGGAGCTGTTTTTT. It is translated as CASSDRGRTGELFF.

The V call is TRBV11-3, the J call TRBJ2-4; D possibly corresponds to TRBD1 (8 bases). Trimming stripped 4 bases from V and 4 bases from J, with 14 bases between. CDR1 SGHNT and CDR2 YENEEA come from the germline V gene. CDR3 size: 15 residues. The CDR3 sequence: CASSSGGGGKNIQYF. The CDR3 nucleotides read TGTGCCAGCAGCTCAGGGGGCGGGGGTAAAAACATTCAGTACTTC.

The chain carries TRBV7-2 and TRBJ2-2; 9 bases are a match to TRBD2. Germline CDR1 SGHTA, CDR2 FQGNSA. With 5 bases clipped from V and 0 bases from J, the junction kept 10 bases outside the gene matches. This CDR3 spans 18 amino acids. The CDR3 sequence is CASSPRGQRGANTGELFF. In nucleotides, the CDR3 is TGTGCCAGCAGCCCAAGGGGCCAGCGGGGGGCGAACACCGGGGAGCTGTTTTTT.

The chain recombines TRBV29-1 with TRBJ1-1; 8 positions match TRBD1. V trimming: 7 bases; J trimming: 10 bases; junction bases outside the gene matches: 8. Germline V CDR1 and CDR2: SQVTM, ANQGSEA. CDR3 size: 11 residues. The CDR3 sequence is CSARTGPGAFF. For the CDR3, the DNA is TGCAGCGCCAGGACAGGGCCCGGAGCTTTCTTT.

In this sample, this clone turned up once. The gene calls are TRBV5-1 and TRBJ1-3; TRBD1 matches 8 bases. Losses at the gene ends were 0 bases for V and 4 bases for J; bases not matched to a gene: 9. Germline lookup yields CDR1 SGHRS and CDR2 YFSETQ. This CDR3 has 17 amino acids. The CDR3 here is CASSLGQGIEGGNTIYF. For the CDR3, the DNA is TGCGCCAGCAGCTTGGGACAGGGGATAGAAGGAGGAAACACCATATATTTT.

This chain uses TRBV7-9 with TRBJ2-6; TRBD1 might be the D (6 bases). Trimming removed 4 bases at V and 2 bases at J, with 9 bases between. The CDR3 contains 15 residues. Germline values: CDR1 SEHNR, CDR2 FQNEAQ (reference sequence). The chain's CDR3 is CASSSSGAGANVLTF. DNA for the CDR3: TGTGCCAGCAGCTCCTCAGGGGCTGGGGCCAACGTCCTGACTTTC.

The chain uses TRBV4-3 and TRBJ2-3; TRBD2 aligns across 7 bases. Germline V CDR1 and CDR2: LGHNA, YSLEER. This CDR3 has 16 residues. Losses at the gene ends were 0 bases for V and 1 base for J; bases not matched to a gene: 4. The CDR3 reads CASSQEAAGGTDTQYF. In nucleotides, the CDR3 is TGCGCCAGCAGCCAAGAGGCTGCGGGGGGCACAGATACGCAGTATTTT.

The chain employs TRBV19 and TRBJ1-5; D gene uncertain. Looked up from germline, CDR1 is LNHDA and CDR2 is SQIVND (reference sequence). CDR3 size: 13 residues. The V end was cut by 6 bases, the J end by 0 bases, with 6 bases between. The CDR3 spells CASSQYSNQPQHF. The CDR3 nucleotides read TGTGCCAGTAGCCAATATAGCAATCAGCCCCAGCATTTT. Full variable domain (remainder filled in from reference TRBV19 and TRBJ1-5): DGGITQSPKYLFRKEGQNVTLSCEQNLNHDAMYWYRQDPGQGLRLIYYSQIVNDFQKGDIAEGYSVSREKKESFPLTVTSAQKNPTAFYLCASSQYSNQPQHFGDGTRLSIL.

A word on this clone: This sample includes further DNA sequences coding for the same CDR3. This chain connects TRBV28 to TRBJ1-1, with D unclear. The CDR3 consists of 12 residues. Deletions cut 4 bases from V and 0 bases from J, with 3 bases between. Germline V gene sequence: CDR1 MDHEN, CDR2 SYDVKM. In nucleotides, the CDR3 is TGTGCCAGCAGTTCAATGAACACTGAAGCTTTCTTT. Encoded protein: CASSSMNTEAFF. Full variable domain (outside the CDR3, taken from reference TRBV28 and TRBJ1-1): DVKVTQSSRYLVKRTGEKVFLECVQDMDHENMFWYRQDPGLGLRLIYFSYDVKMKEKGDIPEGYSVSREKKERFSLILESASTNQTSMYLCASSSMNTEAFFGQGTRLTVV.

The rearrangement links TRBV10-2 to TRBJ2-3; the D gene is possibly TRBD2 (6 bases). Trimming left V 5 bases short and J 4 bases short, with 7 bases between. Germline V gene sequence: CDR1 WSHSY, CDR2 SAAADI. The CDR3 totals 12 residues. The CDR3 sequence: CASSWGADTQYF. CDR3 bases: TGCGCCAGCAGTTGGGGGGCAGATACGCAGTATTTT.

The V gene is TRBV28, the J gene TRBJ2-7; D not certain. The CDR3 covers 14 residues. V was shortened by 1 base and J by 6 bases, with 13 bases between the two germline ends. Germline V gene sequence: CDR1 MDHEN, CDR2 SYDVKM. As DNA, the CDR3 is TGTGCCAGCAGTTTATTCCGGGCAGCTGGCGAGCAGTACTTC. Protein: CASSLFRAAGEQYF. The whole variable domain, filled in from reference TRBV28 and TRBJ2-7, reads DVKVTQSSRYLVKRTGEKVFLECVQDMDHENMFWYRQDPGLGLRLIYFSYDVKMKEKGDIPEGYSVSREKKERFSLILESASTNQTSMYLCASSLFRAAGEQYFGPGTRLTVT.

The rearrangement uses TRBV4-3 and TRBJ1-1; 7 nucleotides align to TRBD1. V shed 0 bases, J shed 3 bases, and the junction held 4 bases outside the gene matches. Germline V CDR1 and CDR2: LGHNA, YSLEER. CDR3 size: 15 residues. The chain's CDR3 is CASSQDFDRDTEAFF. In nucleotides, the CDR3 is TGCGCCAGCAGCCAAGATTTCGACAGGGACACTGAAGCTTTCTTT.

The chain couples TRBV10-3 to TRBJ2-1; 8 bases line up with TRBD2. Germline trimming cut 4 bases from V and 0 bases from J; bases unmatched to any gene: 8. CDR3 size: 17 residues. Germline assignment: CDR1 ENHRY and CDR2 SYGVKD. The CDR3 spells CAISGIGTSGSYNEQFF. For the CDR3, the DNA is TGTGCCATCAGTGGGATCGGAACTAGCGGCTCCTACAATGAGCAGTTCTTC.

The chain combines TRBV4-1 with TRBJ1-2; D is possibly TRBD1 (5 bases). The length of the CDR3 is 13 residues. Deletions cut 1 base from V and 8 bases from J, with 11 bases between. Germline loops: CDR1 MGHRA, CDR2 YSYEKL. The CDR3, as DNA: TGCGCCAGCAGCCAAGGGGCAGGGCTAGGCTACACCTTC. This sequence encodes CASSQGAGLGYTF.

V is TRBV6-5 and J is TRBJ2-2; maybe TRBD1 (5 bases). The V end lost 4 bases, the J end lost 6 bases, and 9 bases lay between the germline ends. CDR1 is MNHEY and CDR2 is SVGAGI in the germline V gene. This CDR3 is built from 13 residues. CDR3 loop: CASSSQGAGELFF. The CDR3 DNA reads as TGTGCCAGCAGTTCCCAGGGTGCCGGGGAGCTGTTTTTT.

V and J are TRBV7-3 and TRBJ1-1; TRBD1 might be the D (5 bases). Trimming pared 2 bases from V and 6 bases from J, leaving 10 bases between. The length of the CDR3 is 13 residues. Germline V gene lookup returns CDR1 SGHTA and CDR2 FQGTGA. The CDR3 here is CASSLGRGSEAFF. The CDR3 DNA reads as TGTGCCAGCAGCTTAGGGCGGGGCTCTGAAGCTTTCTTT.

The chain has TRBV29-1 and TRBJ1-1, with 7 bases aligning to TRBD1. After removal of 6 bases from V and 0 bases from J, the junction contained 4 bases not matched to a gene. The CDR3 is 13 residues long. Germline lookup yields CDR1 SQVTM and CDR2 ANQGSEA. The CDR3 sequence is CSVADRVNTEAFF. CDR3 nucleotides: TGCAGCGTCGCCGACAGGGTGAACACTGAAGCTTTCTTT.

The V gene is TRBV29-1, the J gene TRBJ2-5; D is possibly TRBD2 (7 bases). Deletions cut 4 bases from V and 5 bases from J, with 11 bases between. Germline CDR1 is SQVTM and CDR2 is ANQGSEA. CDR3 length: 12 amino acids. The CDR3 loop is CSVGGGMETQYF. The DNA for the CDR3 is TGCAGCGTTGGGGGGGGCATGGAGACCCAGTACTTC.

Comments on this clone: The sample has other DNA sequences that encode this CDR3 too. This chain uses TRBV4-2 with TRBJ2-5; 10 nucleotides match TRBD2. This CDR3 spans 16 amino acids. Germline-derived CDR1 and CDR2 are LGHNA and YNFKEQ. The V gene end was trimmed by 1 base and the J gene end by 6 bases; junction bases not matched to a gene: 8. The DNA for the CDR3 is TGTGCCAGCAGCCAAGGTAGCGGGGGGCCGGGGAAGACCCAGTACTTC. The encoded protein is CASSQGSGGPGKTQYF.

In this sample, this clone turned up once. The rearrangement uses TRBV15 and TRBJ1-5; D is possibly TRBD1 (6 bases). V was pared by 3 bases and J by 3 bases, with 15 bases between. This CDR3 spans 16 amino acids. CDR1 LNHNV and CDR2 YYDKDF come from the germline V gene (reference sequence). The CDR3 DNA follows: TGTGCCACCAGCAGCGAAAGGACAGCCCACAATCAGCCCCAGCATTTT. Translation gives CATSSERTAHNQPQHF.

The rearrangement joins TRBV6-6 to TRBJ2-1, with D perhaps TRBD1 (7 bases). The CDR3 extends over 15 amino acids. V gave up 8 bases and J gave up 3 bases, with 17 bases separating them. CDR1 is MNHNY, CDR2 SVGAGI, per germline (reference sequence). CDR3 amino acids: CASQPQGGRYNEQFF. The CDR3 coding sequence is TGTGCCAGCCAACCCCAGGGGGGCCGCTACAATGAGCAGTTCTTC.

This clone has only a few counts. The V and J genes are TRBV6-5 and TRBJ1-1; D not certain. V was clipped by 2 bases and J by 3 bases, with 16 bases between them. The germline gives CDR1 MNHEY, CDR2 SVGAGI. The CDR3 is 16 residues long. CDR3 region: CASSYRSRRLDTEAFF. CDR3 DNA sequence: TGTGCCAGCAGTTACCGGTCGAGGAGGTTGGACACTGAAGCTTTCTTT.